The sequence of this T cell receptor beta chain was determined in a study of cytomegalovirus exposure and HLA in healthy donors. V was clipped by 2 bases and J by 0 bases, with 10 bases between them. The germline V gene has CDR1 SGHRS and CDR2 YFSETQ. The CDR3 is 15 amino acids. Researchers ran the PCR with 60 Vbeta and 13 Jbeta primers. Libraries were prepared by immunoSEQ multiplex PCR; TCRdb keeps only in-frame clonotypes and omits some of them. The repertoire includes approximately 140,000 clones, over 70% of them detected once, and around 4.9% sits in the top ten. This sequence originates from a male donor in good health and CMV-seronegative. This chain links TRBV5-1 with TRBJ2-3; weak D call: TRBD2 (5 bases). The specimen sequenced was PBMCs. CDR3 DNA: TGCGCCAGCAGCTTAACGCTAGCTAGCACAGATACGCAGTATTTT. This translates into CASSLTLASTDTQYF. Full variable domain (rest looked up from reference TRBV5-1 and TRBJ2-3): KAGVTQTPRYLIKTRGQQVTLSCSPISGHRSVSWYQQTPGQGLQFLFEYFSETQRNKGNFPGRFSGRQFSNSRSEMNVSTLELGDSALYLCASSLTLASTDTQYFGPGTRLTVL.